This is a list of T cell receptor beta chains from one sample in a study of naive and memory T cell subsets. TCRdb redid the calling of the 5' RACE reads with MiXCR, one entry per CDR3 protein. The top ten hold roughly a fifth of the sample, which has 55,000 to 65,000 distinct CDR3 sequences, roughly 8.1% seen once. The origin of the receptors is a female donor in good health. The conserved cysteine and the conserved F or W are not part of the CDR3 here. Fields, in order: J gene, D gene, V gene, CDR3 protein. D genes are given only for firm matches.

J: TRBJ2-1; D: TRBD2; V: TRBV20-1; CDR3: SARVGTSGTNSYNEQF
J: TRBJ2-5; D: .; V: TRBV18; CDR3: ASSYGPQETQY
J: TRBJ2-1; D: .; V: TRBV7-9; CDR3: ASLAAAGIGNEQF
J: TRBJ2-5; D: .; V: TRBV25-1; CDR3: ASSETGRDQETQY
J: TRBJ1-3; D: .; V: TRBV20-1; CDR3: SARLPGGPTGNTIY
J: TRBJ2-7; D: TRBD1; V: TRBV2; CDR3: ASSPGTGGGYEQY
J: TRBJ1-2; D: .; V: TRBV2; CDR3: ASRVPEQGVNNYGYT
J: TRBJ1-6; D: .; V: TRBV20-1; CDR3: SATGTVLNSPLH
J: TRBJ2-4; D: .; V: TRBV28; CDR3: ASSFHQGGDIQY
J: TRBJ2-1; D: TRBD1; V: TRBV29-1; CDR3: SVGTTGADNEQF
J: TRBJ2-3; D: .; V: TRBV20-1; CDR3: SAGTGSTDTQY
J: TRBJ1-4; D: .; V: TRBV15; CDR3: ATSTGAGEKLF
J: TRBJ2-7; D: .; V: TRBV27; CDR3: ASSRLTSSYEQY
J: TRBJ2-5; D: .; V: TRBV2; CDR3: ASRGDAETQY
J: TRBJ2-4; D: TRBD1; V: TRBV7-8; CDR3: ASSPTGGWYIQY
J: TRBJ2-1; D: .; V: TRBV27; CDR3: ASTYFGEQF
J: TRBJ1-4; D: TRBD1; V: TRBV28; CDR3: ASSTVGGLNEKLF
J: TRBJ1-2; D: TRBD1; V: TRBV12-3/TRBV12-4; CDR3: ASSLQDRGRYGYT
J: TRBJ2-7; D: .; V: TRBV28; CDR3: ASSLSGQGSDEQY
J: TRBJ2-3; D: .; V: TRBV11-2; CDR3: ASSLGPVTDTQY
J: TRBJ2-7; D: .; V: TRBV27; CDR3: ASSPGLMAYEQY
J: TRBJ2-7; D: TRBD2; V: TRBV20-1; CDR3: SARDWSLASGEPTILYEEQY
J: TRBJ2-1; D: .; V: TRBV12-5; CDR3: ASGLGQSSYNEQF
J: TRBJ2-1; D: .; V: TRBV12-3/TRBV12-4; CDR3: ASSFGSYSYNEQF
J: TRBJ2-3; D: .; V: TRBV6-2/TRBV6-3; CDR3: ASSDYSDSYSTQY
J: TRBJ1-1; D: .; V: TRBV7-9; CDR3: ASSRTPGPKSDTEAF
J: TRBJ1-5; D: .; V: TRBV28; CDR3: ASSLYPQGQDQPQH
J: TRBJ2-3; D: TRBD1; V: TRBV6-5; CDR3: ASSYSGGRSTDTQY
J: TRBJ1-1; D: .; V: TRBV3-1; CDR3: ASSQDGAVNTEAF
J: TRBJ1-2; D: TRBD1; V: TRBV7-2; CDR3: ASSIQTGSGYT
J: TRBJ2-1; D: .; V: TRBV19; CDR3: ASSIGLVSSYNEQF
J: TRBJ2-1; D: TRBD2; V: TRBV27; CDR3: ASRSGRFISNEQF
J: TRBJ1-5; D: .; V: TRBV2; CDR3: ASSEGGPNQPQH